The source of this T cell receptor (beta chain) is a study of OX40 agonist ivuxolimab in advanced cancers. About the study: Those treated in dose escalation had hepatocellular carcinoma, melanoma, renal cell cancer or head and neck cancer. A mean age of roughly 66 years, range roughly 23 to 85, was recorded, and 70% to 85% were male. The study, taken as a whole, reports: CD8+ T cells showed, on average, more clonal expansion than CD4+ cells.

The method was immunoSEQ multiplex PCR; TCRdb's version includes in-frame clones alone and lacks a portion of them. The sample has nearly 25,000 clones, approximately 91% seen once. Of note for this clone: Its antigen is undetermined.

The source was CD4+ or CD8+ T cells sorted from blood, collected in a trial of the OX40 agonist ivuxolimab. The source is an adult with an advanced solid tumor such as melanoma, head and neck, liver or kidney cancer.

The CDR3 DNA reads as TGTGCCAGCAGCGTGGGGACTAGCGGTATTTCCTACGAGCAGTACTTC. Translation: CASSVGTSGISYEQYF. The V gene is TRBV9, the J gene TRBJ2-7; 11 nucleotides agree with TRBD2. The junction had 5 bases not matched to a gene; V was cut back by 2 bases and J by 1 base. The CDR3 sequence is 16 residues long. CDR1 SGDLS and CDR2 YYNGEE come from the germline V gene.